The next 20 T cell receptor beta chains were all read from a single sample in a study of PD-1 blockade in classical Hodgkin lymphoma. The repertoire was sequenced with immunoSEQ multiplex PCR; TCRdb's copy has only in-frame clones and lacks some. Of 25,000 to 35,000 clones listed, roughly 80% are singletons. Time point reported: cycle 4 day 1 (C4D1), after 5 to 7 weeks of nivolumab. Relapses following autologous stem cell transplantation were seen in all patients, with brentuximab vedotin exposure varying. The sequencing used peripheral blood mononuclear cells (PBMCs), collected before the fourth cycle of nivolumab. These receptor sequences come from a human donor with classical Hodgkin lymphoma.

The V gene is TRBV7-8, the J gene TRBJ1-1, with TRBD1 matching 7 bases. Germline V gene data show CDR1 as SGHVS and CDR2 as FQNEAQ. Unmatched junction bases numbered 15, after V lost 3 bases and J lost 5 bases. There are 17 residues in the CDR3. The CDR3 spells CASSFRPEGAFGTEAFF. The DNA of the CDR3 is TGTGCCAGCAGCTTTCGGCCAGAGGGGGCGTTCGGGACTGAAGCTTTCTTT.

The chain joins TRBV5-4 to TRBJ2-3; 11 nucleotides match TRBD2. CDR3 length equals 16 residues. Germline-derived CDR1 and CDR2 are SGHNT and YYREEE (reference sequence). V dropped 4 bases and J dropped 2; count of bases not matched to a gene: 6. The CDR3 loop reads CASSPLAGGNTDTQYF. CDR3 nucleotide sequence: TGTGCCAGCAGCCCCTTAGCGGGGGGGAACACAGATACGCAGTATTTT.

The chain links TRBV5-1 to TRBJ2-3; 8 bases align to TRBD2. In germline, CDR1 is SGHRS, CDR2 YFSETQ. There are 19 residues in the CDR3. V dropped 2 bases and J dropped 0; count of bases not matched to a gene: 14. The CDR3 here is CASSFLREGQLWSTDTQYF. The CDR3 DNA sequence: TGCGCCAGCAGCTTCCTCCGGGAGGGACAACTTTGGAGCACAGATACGCAGTATTTT. The full variable domain, its missing parts supplied by reference TRBV5-1 and TRBJ2-3, is KAGVTQTPRYLIKTRGQQVTLSCSPISGHRSVSWYQQTPGQGLQFLFEYFSETQRNKGNFPGRFSGRQFSNSRSEMNVSTLELGDSALYLCASSFLREGQLWSTDTQYFGPGTRLTVL.

The V call is TRBV13, the J call TRBJ2-2, with 8 bases aligning to TRBD1. From germline, CDR1 is PRHDT and CDR2 FYEKMQ (reference sequence). V lost 5 bases, J lost 6 bases, and 2 bases stayed unmatched. This CDR3 is 13 amino acids long. The chain's CDR3 is CASSPQGAGELFF. DNA for the CDR3: TGTGCCAGCAGCCCACAGGGGGCCGGGGAGCTGTTTTTT.

This chain uses TRBV7-3 with TRBJ1-2; 11 positions match TRBD1. With V trimmed by 5 bases and J by 7 bases, 6 bases remained unmatched. Germline CDR1 reads SGHTA; CDR2 reads FQGTGA. CDR3 size: 14 residues. In DNA, the CDR3 is TGTGCCAGCAGCACCGGACAGGGGGCTTCTGGCTACACCTTC. Amino acid sequence: CASSTGQGASGYTF.

The CDR3 region is CASSLRLRGAKNIQYF. In DNA form, the CDR3 reads TGTGCCAGCAGCTTACGCCTACGTGGGGCCAAAAACATTCAGTACTTC. The chain carries TRBV7-9 and TRBJ2-4; D is ambiguous. With 2 bases removed from V and 1 base from J, the gap between germline ends came to 12 bases. Looked up from germline, CDR1 is SEHNR and CDR2 is FQNEAQ (reference sequence). The CDR3 is 16 amino acids.

The chain uses TRBV7-8 and TRBJ1-5; no definite D call. V dropped 5 bases and J dropped 0 bases, with 14 bases sitting between them. This CDR3 has 16 residues. Germline-derived CDR1 and CDR2 are SGHVS and FQNEAQ. The CDR3 DNA is TGTGCCAGCAGCCTTTACTCGCGGGGTAGCAATCAGCCCCAGCATTTT. Its translation is CASSLYSRGSNQPQHF.

Comment on this clone: The sample holds other DNA sequences that translate to the same CDR3. The chain joins TRBV28 to TRBJ1-1, with D unresolved. Trimming took 6 bases from V and 5 from J, leaving 7 bases between them. CDR1 MDHEN and CDR2 SYDVKM come from the germline V gene. The length of the CDR3 is 11 residues. The CDR3 loop is CASSRNTEAFF. The CDR3 coding sequence is TGTGCCAGCAGCCGGAATACTGAAGCTTTCTTT.

The chain links TRBV7-3 to TRBJ2-2, with D possibly matching TRBD2 (6 bases). The V end was cut by 5 bases, the J end by 5 bases, with 9 bases between. The CDR3 runs 13 residues. CDR1 SGHTA and CDR2 FQGTGA come from the germline V gene. The CDR3 loop is CASSRSGTGELFF. The CDR3 DNA reads TGTGCCAGCAGCCGAAGCGGGACCGGGGAGCTGTTTTTT.

The J gene is TRBJ2-3, the V gene TRBV12-5; 9 nucleotides align to TRBD2. V lost 3 bases to trimming and J lost 5 bases; unmatched junction nucleotides: 9. The CDR3 is 16 residues long. Germline V CDR1 and CDR2: LGHNT, FRNRAP. CDR3 sequence: CASGFGAGGPKDTQYF. CDR3 DNA sequence: TGTGCTAGTGGTTTTGGGGCGGGGGGGCCGAAAGATACGCAGTATTTT.

The chain combines TRBV27 with TRBJ1-1, with 7 positions matching TRBD1. The junction had 3 bases not matched to a gene; V was cut back by 2 bases and J by 3 bases. The germline CDR1 and CDR2 sequences are MNHEY and SMNVEV (reference sequence). The CDR3 totals 14 residues. CDR3 region: CASSLLTGDTEAFF. The CDR3 nucleotides are TGTGCCAGCAGTTTACTAACAGGGGACACTGAAGCTTTCTTT.

This chain uses TRBV2 with TRBJ2-1; D possibly corresponds to TRBD1 (5 bases). The CDR3 contains 12 residues. CDR1 and CDR2 from the germline V gene are SNHLY and FYNNEI. With 8 bases removed from V and 5 bases from J, the gap between germline ends came to 10 bases. The CDR3 is CASGRGNNEQFF. The CDR3 DNA reads as TGTGCCAGCGGAAGGGGTAACAATGAGCAGTTCTTC.

V and J are TRBV9 and TRBJ2-2, with a weak D call TRBD1 (5 bases). With 3 bases removed from V and 1 base from J, the gap between germline ends came to 13 bases. The CDR3 spans 16 residues. The V gene's germline CDR1 is SGDLS and CDR2 YYNGEE. The CDR3 region has the DNA TGTGCCAGCAGCGAGCCCCTGACAGTGAACACCGGGGAGCTGTTTTTT. Amino acids: CASSEPLTVNTGELFF.

The chain has TRBV29-1 and TRBJ2-7, with D unresolved. The V gene's germline CDR1 is SQVTM and CDR2 ANQGSEA. With 4 bases removed from V and 0 bases from J, the gap between germline ends came to 7 bases. CDR3 length equals 12 residues. In DNA form, the CDR3 reads TGCAGCGTTGGGGCCAACTCCTACGAGCAGTACTTC. Protein product: CSVGANSYEQYF.

The V gene is TRBV29-1, the J gene TRBJ1-1; no firm D call. Trimming shortened V by 5 bases and J by 0 bases, and 13 bases separated the two germline ends. The CDR3 has 14 amino acids. CDR1 is SQVTM, CDR2 ANQGSEA, per germline. Here the CDR3 reads CSVQPRGMNTEAFF. CDR3 nucleotide sequence: TGCAGCGTTCAACCACGGGGTATGAACACTGAAGCTTTCTTT.

The chain recombines TRBV6-6 with TRBJ1-2, with D uncertain. Germline CDR1 is MNHNY and CDR2 is SVGAGI (reference sequence). V gave up 3 bases and J gave up 4 bases, with 6 bases separating them. This CDR3 has 12 amino acids. For the CDR3, the DNA is TGTGCCAGCAGTTATGAGAGCTATGGCTACACCTTC. Amino acids: CASSYESYGYTF.

V usage is TRBV29-1 and J usage is TRBJ1-2, with D possibly matching TRBD1 (6 bases). The germline V gene has CDR1 SQVTM and CDR2 ANQGSEA. V was pared by 6 bases and J by 8 bases, with 13 bases between. This CDR3 has 11 amino acids. Here the CDR3 DNA reads TGCAGCGTGGAGCAGGGGTGGGGCTACACCTTC. Its protein product is CSVEQGWGYTF.

This clone was detected a few times. The J gene is TRBJ1-5, the V gene TRBV4-1; no firm D call. Germline assignment: CDR1 MGHRA and CDR2 YSYEKL. The CDR3 extends over 15 amino acids. V lost 4 bases and J lost 10, with 20 bases in between. The CDR3 nucleotides are TGCGCCAGCAGCCGGGATAGATTGGGCGGGAGTCCCCAGCATTTT. Protein: CASSRDRLGGSPQHF.

The chain links TRBV7-3 to TRBJ2-1; D not resolved. Germline assignment: CDR1 SGHTA and CDR2 FQGTGA. The CDR3 loop spans 13 amino acids. V gave up 6 bases and J gave up 0 bases, with 6 bases separating them. The CDR3 region is CASSSSSYNEQFF. Here the CDR3 DNA reads TGTGCCAGCAGTTCCAGCTCCTACAATGAGCAGTTCTTC.

The CDR3 loop is CASGGDRPSNYGYTF. CDR3 DNA sequence: TGTGCCAGCGGCGGGGACAGACCCTCTAACTATGGCTACACCTTC. J is TRBJ1-2 and V is TRBV2; TRBD1 aligns across 7 bases. Losses at the gene ends were 8 bases for V and 0 bases for J; bases not matched to a gene: 9. This CDR3 has 15 residues. Germline V CDR1 and CDR2: SNHLY, FYNNEI.